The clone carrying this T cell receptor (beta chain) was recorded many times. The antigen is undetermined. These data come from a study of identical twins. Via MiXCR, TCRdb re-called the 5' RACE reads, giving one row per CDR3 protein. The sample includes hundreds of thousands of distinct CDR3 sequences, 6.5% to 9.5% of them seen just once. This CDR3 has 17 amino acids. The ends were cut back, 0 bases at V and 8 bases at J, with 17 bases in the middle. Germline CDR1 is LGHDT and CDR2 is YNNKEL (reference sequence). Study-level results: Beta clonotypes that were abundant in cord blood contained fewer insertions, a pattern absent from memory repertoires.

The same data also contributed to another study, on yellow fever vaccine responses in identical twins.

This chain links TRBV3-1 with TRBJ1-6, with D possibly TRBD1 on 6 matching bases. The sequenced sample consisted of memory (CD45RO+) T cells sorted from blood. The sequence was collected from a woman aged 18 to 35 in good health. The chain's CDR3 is CASSQDYGGRKHSPLHF. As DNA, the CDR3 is TGTGCCAGCAGCCAAGATTATGGGGGGCGAAAACATTCACCCCTCCACTTT.